This T cell receptor (beta chain) emerged from a study of CD8 T cells in cerebrospinal fluid in Alzheimer's disease. Germline CDR1 and CDR2: LNHDA and SQIVND (reference sequence). The CDR3 length is 16 residues. TCRdb reprocessed the 10x single-cell sequencing reads; each CDR3 protein has one entry and no DNA is given. Its table lists about 1,200 distinct CDR3 sequences. The source of this sequence is a human donor with Alzheimer's disease. The V call is TRBV19, the J call TRBJ1-6; no DNA is available, so the TRBD1 call from TCRdb remains unchecked. Input material: cerebrospinal fluid. CDR3 region: CASSVDRGALNSPLHF.